Shown below are 6 T cell receptor beta chains from a single sample sequenced in a study of neurological immune-mediated disorders. TCRdb passed the 5' RACE reads through MiXCR, listing each CDR3 protein once. The sample consists of 87,000 or so distinct CDR3 sequences, around 3.4% of them appearing once. Sequencing was performed on PBMCs. The receptors were sampled from a woman between 18 and 29 years old with multiple sclerosis.

This clonotype was recorded many times. This chain joins TRBV3-1 and TRBJ2-1, with 7 bases fitting TRBD2. The CDR3 loop spans 14 amino acids. Germline CDR1 LGHDT, CDR2 YNNKEL (reference sequence). The J segment lost 5 bases and the V segment lost 1 base, leaving 2 bases of the junction unmatched. The CDR3, as DNA: TGTGCCAGCAGCCAAGGACTAGCCGACAATGAGCAGTTCTTC. Translated, it gives CASSQGLADNEQFF.

This clonotype occurred many times. The chain has TRBV11-2 and TRBJ2-1; a possible D gene is TRBD2 (6 bases). The CDR3 totals 16 residues. Per germline, CDR1 SGHAT and CDR2 FQNNGV. The V end lost 4 bases, the J end lost 3 bases, and 16 bases lay between the germline ends. The CDR3, as DNA: TGTGCCAGCAGCTCTAGGGCGGAGGGGAGCTACAATGAGCAGTTCTTC. It is translated as CASSSRAEGSYNEQFF.

There are many counts of this clonotype. Here the CDR3 reads CASSYAGGETQYF. DNA of the CDR3: TGCGCCAGCAGCTACGCGGGGGGAGAGACCCAGTACTTC. This rearrangement joins TRBV5-1 to TRBJ2-5, with TRBD2 matching over 8 bases. With 3 bases clipped from V and 4 bases from J, the junction kept 2 bases outside the gene matches. The CDR3 length is 13 residues. The germline CDR1 and CDR2 sequences are SGHRS and YFSETQ.

This clonotype was detected only a few times. V is TRBV4-1 and J is TRBJ2-7, with TRBD1 matching 8 bases. The germline gives CDR1 MGHRA, CDR2 YSYEKL. The CDR3 length is 16 residues. V lost 3 bases to trimming and J lost 3 bases; unmatched junction nucleotides: 10. DNA of the CDR3: TGCGCCAGCAGCCATCGGGGCGGGACAGGATTCTACGAGCAGTACTTC. Protein product: CASSHRGGTGFYEQYF.

This clonotype was observed many times. This chain links TRBV11-2 with TRBJ2-1; no definite D call. The V and J ends lost 4 bases and 8 bases respectively, with 18 bases between them. This CDR3 is built from 15 residues. Germline values: CDR1 SGHAT, CDR2 FQNNGV. The CDR3 is CASSSPAVVVDEQFF. The CDR3 DNA follows: TGTGCCAGCAGCTCCCCTGCGGTGGTAGTGGATGAGCAGTTCTTC.

This clonotype was found many times. The chain carries TRBV20-1 and TRBJ2-7; D might be TRBD2 (5 bases). This CDR3 has 14 amino acids. Between the trimmed V and J ends, which lost 3 bases and 6 bases, there was a span of 18 bases. The germline V gene encodes CDR1 DFQATT and CDR2 SNEGSKA (reference sequence). CDR3 sequence: CSASRSGRVIEQYF. In nucleotides, the CDR3 is TGCAGTGCTAGCAGGAGCGGTCGCGTCATCGAGCAGTACTTC.